The TCR beta chain under discussion was sequenced for a study of shared clonotypes between healthy human individuals (dated by TCRdb to about 2020). In terms of the full investigation: The cohort comprised a couple of women and a few men aged 18 to 49 years. For each donor, CD4 naive and CD4 memory were each run on three plates, CD8 naive on two plates, and CD8 memory on one plate. To estimate repertoire size and how much clonotype sharing occurs between individuals, the study deeply sequenced the blood TCR repertoires of a handful of healthy adults. Different laboratories and diverse techniques were used to prepare libraries and sequence TCR repertoires, to increase sequencing depth and limit assay-specific biases. Between about 0.9 and 8.9 billion PBMCs per donor were obtained by leukapheresis. Overall study results and their limits: Across several donors, 4.5% to 6.5% of naive CD4, more than 3% of naive CD8, 2.3% of memory CD4, and approximately 0.4% of memory CD8 clonotypes were shared. The genetic and exposure-history diversity represented was limited by the small number of donors. Only blood was sampled, and tissue TCR repertoires likely differ from those in blood. Naive subsets generally had larger estimated clonotype richness than memory subsets did. Higher generation probabilities were observed for clonotypes shared by all four sorted-subset donors than for non-shared clonotypes. Pairwise subsampling led to the expectation that sequencing depth would affect the degree of clonotype sharing among donors. Incomplete sequencing was indicated by rarefaction of sorted-subset datasets, despite the large sequencing depth.

On this clone: Which antigen it targets is not known. Base qualities are not at hand, and no much larger clone is one base apart.

The donors were healthy, HIV-negative adults with no recently reported acute infections or vaccinations. Every donor was a Caucasian adult living in Nashville, Tennessee, USA. Magnetic negative selection was used to enrich CD4+ T cells, after which naive cells were positively selected on CD45RA and the negative fraction became the memory subset. After blood collection by leukapheresis, PBMCs were isolated using Ficoll-Histopaque density gradient centrifugation and then cryopreserved in the vapor phase of liquid nitrogen. Analytical flow cytometry was used to check the purity and quantity of each magnetically sorted T cell population. Genomic DNA was isolated from every sorted fraction and measured by UV absorbance on a Nanodrop 2000c. Using the deep immunoSEQ assay, TCR CDR3 regions were amplified from genomic DNA by multiplex PCR. Extracted genomic DNA from each cell subset was spread evenly across all wells of several immunoSEQ 96-well plates, with each plate serving as a replicate. For sorted subsets, 150 to 200 ng genomic DNA, equal to 30,000 to 35,000 T cell genomes, was loaded into each replicate PCR. Purified libraries were quantified with a Qubit 3.0 fluorometer, sized on a Bioanalyzer 2100, and re-quantified with the KAPA Library Quantification kit. Every immunoSEQ 96-well plate was sequenced on a separate single-read 150-cycle Illumina NextSeq 550 flow cell. In the authors' own workflow: Because only junctional sequences without quality scores were contained in the immunoSEQ output, filtering matching that applied to full-length reads could not be performed. Sequences were annotated with PyIR, a Python wrapper for IgBLAST v1.9, and V/J genes and CDR3 were assigned using IMGT germline references. Reads were removed for weak V/J assignments (E-value above 1e-6), missing CDR3, stop codons, out-of-frame junctions, or ambiguous translated residues. V3J clonotypes were defined by identical inferred V gene, J gene, and CDR3 amino acid sequence. The percentage overlap between two repertoires was calculated by dividing the number of shared unique clonotypes by the size of the smaller repertoire. RTK rarefaction, the Chao1 estimator, and Recon v2.1 estimates of unobserved clonotypes were used to assess repertoire richness. For all TCRbeta clonotypes obtained by the gDNA method from several donors, generation probabilities were computed with OLGA. TCRdb provides this immuneACCESS table in a form limited to in-frame rearrangements. Some clones are lacking; in checked studies, under half of them reflect an unresolved V gene, and why the rest are absent is not known. The DNA was the basis for D and trimming; V, J and clone size are from that table. The sample table shows 1.4 million or so clones, and just under 99% are seen once. About 0.4% of the sample is taken by the ten largest.

Its CDR3 holds 15 amino acids, cysteine through phenylalanine. The retained sequence is limited to the CDR3, 45 bases, with the frame set at the first base. The junction carries 13 bases between V and J, which are trimmed by 4 bases and 2 bases respectively. In the germline V gene (reference sequence), CDR1 corresponds to LNHDA and CDR2 to SQIVND. The rearrangement joined TRBV19 to TRBJ2-3; D gene: possibly TRBD2, on 6 matching bases. This clonotype was obtained from a man between 25 and 39 years old in good health. The sample comprised naive CD4+ T cells sorted from blood. Read against the paper, the sample's cell subset or site label means: CD45RA+ positively selected. The CDR3 protein is CASSTMGLHTDTQYF. The nucleotides read TGTGCCAGTAGTACCATGGGACTCCACACAGATACGCAGTATTTT.